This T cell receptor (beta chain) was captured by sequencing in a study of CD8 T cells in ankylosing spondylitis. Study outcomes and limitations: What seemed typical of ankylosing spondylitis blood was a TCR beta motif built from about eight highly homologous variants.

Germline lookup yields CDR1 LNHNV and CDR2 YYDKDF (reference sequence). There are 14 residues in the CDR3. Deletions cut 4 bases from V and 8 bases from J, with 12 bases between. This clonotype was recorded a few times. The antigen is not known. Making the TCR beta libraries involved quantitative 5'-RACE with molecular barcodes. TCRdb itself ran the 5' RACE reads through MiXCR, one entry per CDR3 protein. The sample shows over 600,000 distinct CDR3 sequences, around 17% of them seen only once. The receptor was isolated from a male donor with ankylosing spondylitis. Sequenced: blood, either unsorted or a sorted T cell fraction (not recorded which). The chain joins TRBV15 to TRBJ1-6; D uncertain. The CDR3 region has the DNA TGTGCCACCAGCACGAAGCGACAAGATTCACCCCTCCACTTT. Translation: CATSTKRQDSPLHF.